A selection of T cell receptor beta chains follows, all from one sample in a study of blood T cells in healthy people across ages. Each CDR3 protein is one row after TCRdb ran MiXCR on the 5' RACE reads. The table lists about 570,000 distinct CDR3 sequences, approximately 26% of them singletons, with under 4.5% in the top ten. The same sample was also used in a study of T cells of mothers and their children.

The source material was blood. These receptors all come from a boy aged 2 to 10 in good health. Each CDR3 is given with its conserved first and last residue. The D gene is left open where the match is weak. Clone size appears in some rows only: once, few, many, or a class for an expanded clone.

j_call: TRBJ2-3; v_call: TRBV4-2; clone_size: few; d_call: TRBD2; cdr3_nt: TGTGCCAGCAGCCCCCAGGGACTAGCGGACGGCACAGATACGCAGTATTTT; cdr3_aa: CASSPQGLADGTDTQYF
j_call: TRBJ1-2; v_call: TRBV6-6; clone_size: many; d_call: NA; cdr3_nt: TGTGCCAGCAGTTACGGTGGCGCCAACTATGGCTACACCTTC; cdr3_aa: CASSYGGANYGYTF
j_call: TRBJ1-2; v_call: TRBV4-3; clone_size: NA; d_call: NA; cdr3_nt: TGCGCCAGCAGCCAAATTGGGGCAGGTGACCTCTCTGGCTACACCTTC; cdr3_aa: CASSQIGAGDLSGYTF
j_call: TRBJ1-4; v_call: TRBV2; clone_size: few; d_call: NA; cdr3_nt: TGTGCCAGCAGTGAGCCCCGCTTGAAGTCCACTAATGAAAAACTGTTTTTT; cdr3_aa: CASSEPRLKSTNEKLFF
j_call: TRBJ2-1; v_call: TRBV24-1; clone_size: few; d_call: NA; cdr3_nt: TGTGCCACCAGTGATTTGGGCGAGGGTGAGCAGTTCTTC; cdr3_aa: CATSDLGEGEQFF
j_call: TRBJ2-4; v_call: TRBV7-2; clone_size: NA; d_call: NA; cdr3_nt: TGTGCCAGCAGCTCCTCTTCGGGCAGAAACATTCAGTACTTC; cdr3_aa: CASSSSSGRNIQYF
j_call: TRBJ2-2; v_call: TRBV12-3/TRBV12-4; clone_size: NA; d_call: NA; cdr3_nt: NA; cdr3_aa: CASILGTGELFF
j_call: TRBJ1-4; v_call: TRBV12-3/TRBV12-4; clone_size: few; d_call: NA; cdr3_nt: TGTGCCAGCAGTTTAACCCTGCCCTTGGGCGGTGAAAAACTGTTTTTT; cdr3_aa: CASSLTLPLGGEKLFF
j_call: TRBJ2-3; v_call: TRBV3-1; clone_size: many; d_call: TRBD2; cdr3_nt: TGTGCCAGCAGCCAAGTATCGGGGGGAATTTCAGATACGCAGTATTTT; cdr3_aa: CASSQVSGGISDTQYF
j_call: TRBJ2-3; v_call: TRBV6-1; clone_size: NA; d_call: TRBD2; cdr3_nt: TGTGCCAGCAGTCTTAGAAGCGGGGGGTTTTCCTACACAGATACGCAGTATTTT; cdr3_aa: CASSLRSGGFSYTDTQYF
j_call: TRBJ1-3; v_call: TRBV6-5; clone_size: few; d_call: NA; cdr3_nt: TGTGCCAGCAGTTACTCGGCCCTGTCTGCCATATATTTT; cdr3_aa: CASSYSALSAIYF
j_call: TRBJ2-7; v_call: TRBV4-3; clone_size: few; d_call: NA; cdr3_nt: TGCGCCAGCAGCCAAGGAATCGAGCAGTACTTC; cdr3_aa: CASSQGIEQYF
j_call: TRBJ1-4; v_call: TRBV11-1; clone_size: NA; d_call: NA; cdr3_nt: TGTACCAGCAGCCTGCGATATTTAGGTGAAAAACTGTTTTTT; cdr3_aa: CTSSLRYLGEKLFF
j_call: TRBJ2-6; v_call: TRBV5-1; clone_size: NA; d_call: NA; cdr3_nt: TGCGCCAGCAGCTTGCCGGGGACTGGCTCTGGGGCCAACGTCCTGACTTTC; cdr3_aa: CASSLPGTGSGANVLTF
j_call: TRBJ1-3; v_call: TRBV6-1; clone_size: NA; d_call: NA; cdr3_nt: TGTGCCAGCAGTGCTGACATTTGGTCTGGAAACACCAAATATTTT; cdr3_aa: CASSADIWSGNTKYF
j_call: TRBJ2-7; v_call: TRBV20-1; clone_size: NA; d_call: TRBD1; cdr3_nt: TGCAGTGCTGACAGGGCCCGCTACGAGCAGTACTTC; cdr3_aa: CSADRARYEQYF
j_call: TRBJ2-2; v_call: TRBV5-4; clone_size: NA; d_call: NA; cdr3_nt: TGTGCCAGCAGCTTGGATACAGCAAACACCGGGGAGCTGTTTTTT; cdr3_aa: CASSLDTANTGELFF
j_call: TRBJ2-7; v_call: TRBV4-2; clone_size: NA; d_call: NA; cdr3_nt: TGTGCCAGCAGCCAAGCCAGGGACTACGAGCAGTACTTC; cdr3_aa: CASSQARDYEQYF
j_call: TRBJ2-5; v_call: TRBV5-1; clone_size: NA; d_call: TRBD2; cdr3_nt: TGCGCCAGCGGCTTGGCTAGCGGGCAAGAGACCCAGTACTTC; cdr3_aa: CASGLASGQETQYF
j_call: TRBJ1-1; v_call: TRBV12-3/TRBV12-4; clone_size: few; d_call: TRBD1; cdr3_nt: TGTGCCAGCAGTCCCGGGACAGGGGGATTTCAGGGAGTCGAAGCTTTCTTT; cdr3_aa: CASSPGTGGFQGVEAFF
j_call: TRBJ2-3; v_call: TRBV29-1; clone_size: NA; d_call: TRBD2; cdr3_nt: TGCAGCGTTGAAGATGGTCTAGCGGGGCCCGATACGCAGTATTTT; cdr3_aa: CSVEDGLAGPDTQYF
j_call: TRBJ2-7; v_call: TRBV27; clone_size: NA; d_call: TRBD1; cdr3_nt: TGTGCCAGCAGTCCAAGGACAGGGCTGGAGTACTTC; cdr3_aa: CASSPRTGLEYF
j_call: TRBJ2-1; v_call: TRBV6-2/TRBV6-3; clone_size: few; d_call: TRBD2; cdr3_nt: TGTGCCAGCAGTTACTCACCCATAGCGGGAGATAATGAGCAGTTCTTC; cdr3_aa: CASSYSPIAGDNEQFF
j_call: TRBJ2-5; v_call: TRBV29-1; clone_size: few; d_call: TRBD2; cdr3_nt: TGCAGCGTTATGATTCGTTGGGAGGGGGAGACCCAGTACTTC; cdr3_aa: CSVMIRWEGETQYF
j_call: TRBJ1-2; v_call: TRBV6-6; clone_size: few; d_call: TRBD1; cdr3_nt: TGTGCCAGCACCAGGGGGACAGGCCCAACTCCCTATGGCTACACCTTC; cdr3_aa: CASTRGTGPTPYGYTF
j_call: TRBJ2-3; v_call: TRBV29-1; clone_size: few; d_call: TRBD2; cdr3_nt: TGCAGCGTTGAAGAATTACTAGCGGGGGGCCGAAAAGAGACCCAGTACTTT; cdr3_aa: CSVEELLAGGRKETQYF
j_call: TRBJ2-1; v_call: TRBV5-1; clone_size: NA; d_call: NA; cdr3_nt: TGCGCCAGCAGCAACGAGTTAGCCCCCTACAATGAGCAGTTCTTC; cdr3_aa: CASSNELAPYNEQFF
j_call: TRBJ2-4; v_call: TRBV29-1; clone_size: few; d_call: NA; cdr3_nt: TGCAGCGTTTATCAAGGGTCTGAAGCCAAAAACATTCAGTACTTC; cdr3_aa: CSVYQGSEAKNIQYF
j_call: TRBJ2-2; v_call: TRBV2; clone_size: NA; d_call: NA; cdr3_nt: TGTGCCAGCAGTGAAGCCCCAGGGACGGAGAACACCGGGGAGCTGTTTTTT; cdr3_aa: CASSEAPGTENTGELFF
j_call: TRBJ2-7; v_call: TRBV12-3/TRBV12-4; clone_size: NA; d_call: NA; cdr3_nt: TGTGCCAGCAGCAAGACAGGAGCTAGGGGCTACGAGCAGTACTTC; cdr3_aa: CASSKTGARGYEQYF
j_call: TRBJ2-7; v_call: TRBV10-3; clone_size: few; d_call: TRBD1; cdr3_nt: TGTGCCATCAGTGCCGGACAGGCCTACGAGCAGTACTTC; cdr3_aa: CAISAGQAYEQYF
j_call: TRBJ2-4; v_call: TRBV5-1; clone_size: once; d_call: NA; cdr3_nt: TGCGCCAGCAGCTTTTCGACTGAGTTCGATCAGTACTTC; cdr3_aa: CASSFSTEFDQYF
j_call: TRBJ1-1; v_call: TRBV12-3/TRBV12-4; clone_size: few; d_call: NA; cdr3_nt: TGTGCCAGCAGTTCCCAGATGGGGAACACTGAAGCTTTCTTT; cdr3_aa: CASSSQMGNTEAFF
j_call: TRBJ2-7; v_call: TRBV20-1; clone_size: NA; d_call: NA; cdr3_nt: TGCAGTGCAACCCAAGCGGTTACCTACGAGCAGTACTTC; cdr3_aa: CSATQAVTYEQYF
j_call: TRBJ2-2; v_call: TRBV6-5; clone_size: NA; d_call: NA; cdr3_nt: TGTGCCGGCAGTTACACCTGGACAGTAAACACCGGGGAGCTGTTTTTT; cdr3_aa: CAGSYTWTVNTGELFF